The clone carrying this T cell receptor (beta chain) was picked up a small number of times. No antigen is known for it. Libraries were prepared by immunoSEQ multiplex PCR; TCRdb keeps only in-frame clonotypes and omits some of them. The sample contains 18,000 or so clones, about 72% of which appear only once. The source of the sample is a study of CD4 T cells in relation to SARS-CoV-2 and coronaviruses. Study findings and constraints: Pre-pandemic and post-infection samples never came from the same donor.

The V end was cut by 1 base, the J end by 2 bases, with 3 bases between. CDR1 is LGHDT and CDR2 is YNNKEL in the germline V gene (reference sequence). The CDR3 is 12 amino acids. Before the COVID-19 pandemic, during about 2011-2019, CD4+ T cells were taken from unexposed donors. The cells were cultured for 9 to 11 days before CD4+ T cells were isolated. Testing used SARS-CoV-2 S/N and four cold-coronavirus spikes on unexposed-donor CD4+ T cells, cells permitting. On days 3 and 7, cultures got half fresh IL-2 medium. The gene calls are TRBV3-1 (or the pseudogene TRBV3-2) and TRBJ2-7; the D is unclear. The clonotype comes from a human donor in good health. Sequencing used CD4+ T cells from PBMCs, cultured in vitro. The CDR3 DNA is TGTGCCAGCAGCCAAGTCCCCTACGAGCAGTACTTC. This encodes CASSQVPYEQYF.